The next 21 T cell receptor beta chains were all read from a single sample in a study of cytotoxic CD8 clonotypes in ibrutinib-treated CLL. Some clones are missing from TCRdb's copy, which holds only in-frame ones; the method was immunoSEQ multiplex PCR. This sample yields 250,000 to 350,000 clones, of which roughly 76% are seen a single time; about 5.3% belongs to the top ten. The source was PBMCs, collected at disease progression, from a patient treated with ibrutinib. All receptors derive from a human donor with chronic lymphocytic leukemia.

The chain carries TRBV10-3 and TRBJ1-4; 10 nucleotides agree with TRBD1. Germline assignment: CDR1 ENHRY and CDR2 SYGVKD. Trimming at V came to 5 bases and at J to 3 bases, leaving 3 bases not matched to a gene. The CDR3 length is 15 residues. The CDR3: CAISTGTGANEKLFF. The DNA for the CDR3 is TGTGCCATCAGTACGGGGACAGGGGCTAATGAAAAACTGTTTTTT.

The rearrangement joins TRBV11-1 to TRBJ2-7, with 7 bases that match TRBD1. Unmatched junction bases numbered 7, after V lost 4 bases and J lost 4 bases. The CDR3 runs 14 residues. The germline V gene encodes CDR1 SGHAT and CDR2 FQDESV (reference sequence). DNA of the CDR3: TGTGCCAGCAGCTCCGGGGACAGCGTATACGAGCAGTACTTC. Translating gives CASSSGDSVYEQYF. Complete variable domain (other parts from reference TRBV11-1 and TRBJ2-7): EAEVAQSPRYKITEKSQAVAFWCDPISGHATLYWYRQILGQGPELLVQFQDESVVDDSQLPKDRFSAERLKGVDSTLKIQPAELGDSAMYLCASSSGDSVYEQYFGPGTRLTVT.

This clone was counted once. The rearrangement uses TRBV18 and TRBJ2-5; TRBD2 agrees at 8 bases. This CDR3 is built from 15 residues. Per germline, CDR1 KGHSH and CDR2 LQKENI. Trimming cost V 6 bases and J 0 bases; bases outside gene matches: 6. The CDR3 is CASSPIAGNQETQYF. The CDR3 DNA reads TGTGCCAGCTCTCCCATAGCGGGAAACCAAGAGACCCAGTACTTC.

The J gene is TRBJ2-7, the V gene TRBV28; D remains unclear. Trimming pared 6 bases from V and 4 bases from J, leaving 7 bases between. CDR1 is MDHEN and CDR2 is SYDVKM in the germline V gene. The CDR3 is 11 residues long. The CDR3 sequence: CASRAEYEQYF. CDR3 coding DNA: TGTGCCAGCAGGGCGGAATACGAGCAGTACTTC.

This clone was picked up one time. The chain couples TRBV6-1 to TRBJ2-2; D perhaps matches TRBD2 (5 bases). Trimming cost V 0 bases and J 7 bases, with 9 bases left between them. Germline V gene lookup returns CDR1 MNHNS and CDR2 SASEGT. The CDR3 runs to 14 residues. In DNA form, the CDR3 reads TGTGCCAGCAGTGAAGCCTTTCGGGGCGGGGAGCTGTTTTTT. As protein: CASSEAFRGGELFF.

The J gene is TRBJ2-7, the V gene TRBV6-6, with 7 bases that match TRBD2. Germline CDR1 MNHNY, CDR2 SVGAGI (reference sequence). The length of the CDR3 is 15 residues. The junction had 12 bases not matched to a gene; V was cut back by 6 bases and J by 4 bases. The CDR3, as DNA: TGTGCCAGCAGACCGTCAGCGGGAACCGCTTACGAGCAGTACTTC. Its translation: CASRPSAGTAYEQYF.

The chain combines TRBV29-1 with TRBJ2-1; 10 bases line up with TRBD2. CDR1 and CDR2 (germline): SQVTM, ANQGSEA. This CDR3 has 14 amino acids. Trimming cost V 7 bases and J 4 bases; bases outside gene matches: 7. The CDR3 DNA reads as TGCAGCGAATTTAGCGGGGGGTTTTACAATGAGCAGTTCTTC. Amino acids: CSEFSGGFYNEQFF.

V is TRBV28 and J is TRBJ1-1; possibly TRBD1 for D (5 bases). V lost 5 bases and J 3 bases, leaving 19 bases between the germline ends. Germline values: CDR1 MDHEN, CDR2 SYDVKM. This CDR3 spans 16 amino acids. The CDR3 reads CASSTSGLLGDTEAFF. CDR3 nucleotide sequence: TGTGCCAGCAGTACATCGGGACTGCTGGGGGACACTGAAGCTTTCTTT.

CDR3 sequence: CSVRSTNTGELFF. CDR3 DNA sequence: TGCAGCGTTAGGTCTACGAACACCGGGGAGCTGTTTTTT. The V gene is TRBV29-1, the J gene TRBJ2-2, with no clear D. The CDR3 is 13 amino acids. Germline CDR1 is SQVTM and CDR2 is ANQGSEA. With 5 bases removed from V and 0 bases from J, the gap between germline ends came to 7 bases.

The table lists this clone with a few counts. The chain links TRBV6-5 to TRBJ1-5; D is unclear. V was shortened by 5 bases and J by 0 bases, with 8 bases between the two germline ends. Germline CDR1 is MNHEY and CDR2 is SVGAGI. The CDR3 loop spans 14 amino acids. CDR3 DNA sequence: TGTGCCAGCAGTGTGCTCTATAGCAATCAGCCCCAGCATTTT. Encoded protein: CASSVLYSNQPQHF.

A single count supports this clone. The chain recombines TRBV28 with TRBJ2-7, with 7 bases lining up with TRBD2. Germline-derived CDR1 and CDR2 are MDHEN and SYDVKM. The CDR3 runs 16 residues. Germline trimming cut 3 bases from V and 3 bases from J; bases unmatched to any gene: 11. The CDR3 DNA follows: TGTGCCAGCAGTTTTGTTGGCGTTGGGGGGGGCTACGAGCAGTACTTC. Its translation is CASSFVGVGGGYEQYF.

This chain uses TRBV19 with TRBJ2-2, with a tentative D call TRBD1 (5 bases). Germline loops: CDR1 LNHDA, CDR2 SQIVND (reference sequence). The CDR3 contains 16 residues. V lost 4 bases, J lost 1 base, and 13 bases lay in between. The DNA of the CDR3 is TGTGCCAGTAGTAGAGTGGCCAGGGTGAACACCGGGGAGCTGTTTTTT. As protein: CASSRVARVNTGELFF.

The chain carries TRBV5-1 and TRBJ1-2, with D uncertain. The germline gives CDR1 SGHRS, CDR2 YFSETQ. The V end lost 0 bases, the J end lost 9 bases, and 9 bases lay between the germline ends. This CDR3 has 12 amino acids. In nucleotides, the CDR3 is TGCGCCAGCAGCTTGGGAGGCGACAGCTACACCTTC. Residues: CASSLGGDSYTF.

As for this clone: Distinct nucleotide sequences in the sample also encode this CDR3. This rearrangement joins TRBV5-4 to TRBJ2-3, with D tentatively TRBD1 (5 bases). Germline V gives CDR1 SGHNT, CDR2 YYREEE (reference sequence). This CDR3 spans 15 amino acids. The ends were cut back, 1 base at V and 2 bases at J, with 11 bases in the middle. This CDR3 reads CASSLPGRATDTQYF. The CDR3 DNA sequence: TGTGCCAGCAGCTTGCCGGGCAGGGCCACAGATACGCAGTATTTT.

The chain combines TRBV11-2 with TRBJ2-7; D possibly corresponds to TRBD1 (6 bases). The germline V gene has CDR1 SGHAT and CDR2 FQNNGV. V was pared by 3 bases and J by 0 bases, with 9 bases between. The CDR3 runs to 14 residues. DNA of the CDR3: TGTGCCAGCAGCTTGTCAGGGGCCTCCTACGAGCAGTACTTC. Protein sequence: CASSLSGASYEQYF.

This clone was seen a few times. V is TRBV5-4 and J is TRBJ2-3; tentatively, D is TRBD1 or TRBD2 (5 bases each). Looked up from germline, CDR1 is SGHNT and CDR2 is YYREEE (reference sequence). Deletions cut 0 bases from V and 0 bases from J, with 8 bases between. CDR3 length: 15 residues. The CDR3 sequence is CASSLGGPSTDTQYF. Here the CDR3 DNA reads TGTGCCAGCAGCTTGGGGGGACCTAGCACAGATACGCAGTATTTT.

This clone was detected a few times. The rearrangement joins TRBV7-3 to TRBJ1-1, with D perhaps TRBD1 (5 bases). The CDR3 is 13 residues long. The germline gives CDR1 SGHTA, CDR2 FQGTGA. V lost 4 bases to trimming and J lost 0 bases, with 6 bases between them. The CDR3 DNA reads as TGTGCCAGCAGCTCCAGGGTGAACACTGAAGCTTTCTTT. Amino acids: CASSSRVNTEAFF.

This chain links TRBV2 with TRBJ1-4; tentatively, D is TRBD1 (6 bases). The length of the CDR3 is 17 residues. V lost 5 bases, J lost 0 bases, and 16 bases lay in between. The germline V gene encodes CDR1 SNHLY and CDR2 FYNNEI. The CDR3 spells CASSPPDRLATNEKLFF. DNA of the CDR3: TGTGCCAGCAGTCCCCCGGACAGACTTGCAACTAATGAAAAACTGTTTTTT.

V gene TRBV29-1 combines with J gene TRBJ1-3; D remains ambiguous. The CDR3 has 12 amino acids. Germline CDR1 is SQVTM and CDR2 is ANQGSEA. Trimming took off 7 bases at V and 2 bases at J, with 9 bases between the two ends. The CDR3, as DNA: TGCAGCGGGGTTAGTGCTGGAAACACCATATATTTT. Its protein is CSGVSAGNTIYF.

The gene calls are TRBV5-1 and TRBJ1-2; D gene ambiguous. The CDR3 spans 13 residues. Germline V gives CDR1 SGHRS, CDR2 YFSETQ. V was cut by 4 bases and J by 5 bases, with 12 bases left in between. The CDR3, as DNA: TGCGCCAGCAGCCCTGACGGTTCTTATGGCTACACCTTC. Its translation is CASSPDGSYGYTF.

This clone was recorded only once. V and J are TRBV29-1 and TRBJ2-5; D not certain. The V end was cut by 2 bases, the J end by 4 bases, with 14 bases between. The CDR3 loop spans 14 amino acids. CDR1 is SQVTM, CDR2 ANQGSEA, per germline. CDR3: CSVEPTQGRETQYF. CDR3 nucleotides: TGCAGCGTTGAACCCACGCAAGGAAGAGAGACCCAGTACTTC.